Included here is one T cell receptor (beta chain) sequence, with context. The CDR3 sequence is 13 residues long. The ends lost 5 bases at V and 3 bases at J; junction bases unmatched: 3. The germline V gene has CDR1 SGHAT and CDR2 FQNNGV. Generated by immunoSEQ multiplex PCR, the TCRdb table keeps only in-frame clones and is missing some. The sample carries roughly 180,000 clones, 80% to 95% recorded once. This entry is derived from a study of control samples from healthy donors and cancer patients. Sample: blood. The TCR originated in a woman aged 40-49 years in good health. The V call is TRBV11-2, the J call TRBJ1-2; TRBD1 matches at 7 bases. The CDR3 DNA follows: TGTGCCAGCAGCCGAGACAGGGACTATGGCTACACCTTC. This encodes CASSRDRDYGYTF. The entire variable domain, with the rest obtained from reference TRBV11-2 and TRBJ1-2, is as follows: EAGVAQSPRYKIIEKRQSVAFWCNPISGHATLYWYQQILGQGPKLLIQFQNNGVVDDSQLPKDRFSAERLKGVDSTLKIQPAKLEDSAVYLCASSRDRDYGYTFGSGTRLTVV.